Below are 21 T cell receptor beta chains sequenced from a single sample in a study of identical twins. TCRdb re-called the 5' RACE reads through MiXCR, storing one row per CDR3 protein. Of around 500,000 distinct CDR3 sequences in the sample, approximately 14% were seen once. These same records also appear under a second study, on yellow fever vaccine responses in identical twins.

Material: CD4+ T cells sorted from blood. All receptors derive from a woman younger than 30 in good health.

The chain combines TRBV2 with TRBJ2-7; D not certain. There are 15 residues in the CDR3. Looked up from germline, CDR1 is SNHLY and CDR2 is FYNNEI. V lost 7 bases and J lost 6, with 22 bases in between. CDR3 nucleotides: TGTGCCAGCACCCTGGCGTTTGGACCCGGCTTCGAGCAGTACTTC. The encoded protein is CASTLAFGPGFEQYF.

This clonotype was observed a handful of times. The chain joins TRBV4-3 to TRBJ2-1; 13 positions agree with TRBD2. Losses at the gene ends were 2 bases for V and 8 bases for J; bases not matched to a gene: 3. CDR1 and CDR2 (germline): LGHNA, YSLEER. CDR3 size: 15 residues. CDR3 bases: TGCGCCAGCAGCCAAACTAGCGGGAGGGCCCATGAGCAGTTCTTC. This gives the protein CASSQTSGRAHEQFF.

This clonotype was seen more than once but under ten times. The chain employs TRBV20-1 and TRBJ2-7, with TRBD1 as a possible D gene (6 bases). Trimming took 3 bases from V and 5 from J, leaving 17 bases between them. CDR1 is DFQATT, CDR2 SNEGSKA, per germline (reference sequence). The CDR3 sequence is 14 residues long. For the CDR3, the DNA is TGCAGTGCTAGCCGACTGGGGGCTTGGGACGAGCAGTACTTC. Translation gives CSASRLGAWDEQYF.

The chain uses TRBV2 and TRBJ2-3; 8 bases align to TRBD2. The CDR3 length is 14 residues. The ends lost 4 bases at V and 4 bases at J; junction bases unmatched: 4. Germline values: CDR1 SNHLY, CDR2 FYNNEI. DNA for the CDR3: TGTGCCAGCAGTGGAGGGACTAGTGCAGATACGCAGTATTTT. It translates to CASSGGTSADTQYF.

The CDR3 is CASSSPTVTQFF. The DNA for the CDR3 is TGTGCCAGCAGCTCCCCGACAGTCACCCAGTTCTTC. The chain couples TRBV7-2 to TRBJ2-1, with TRBD1 as a possible D gene (5 bases). The V end lost 4 bases, the J end lost 13 bases, and 14 bases lay between the germline ends. The germline CDR1 and CDR2 sequences are SGHTA and FQGNSA. The CDR3 length is 12 residues.

This clonotype was seen a handful of times. This chain links TRBV24-1 with TRBJ2-7; 9 bases agree with TRBD1. Germline V gene lookup returns CDR1 KGHDR and CDR2 SFDVKD. The CDR3 is 14 amino acids. V gave up 9 bases and J gave up 7 bases; unmatched junction bases: 12. CDR3 sequence reads: CATLGTGGLREQYF. Written as DNA, the CDR3 is TGTGCCACCCTAGGCACAGGGGGCCTGAGAGAGCAGTACTTC.

The chain is built from TRBV3-1 and TRBJ2-3, with 9 nucleotides matching TRBD2. The length of the CDR3 is 14 residues. Looked up from germline, CDR1 is LGHDT and CDR2 is YNNKEL (reference sequence). The ends lost 3 bases at V and 4 bases at J; junction bases unmatched: 2. For the CDR3, the DNA is TGTGCCAGCAGCCAGCGGGGGGGATCAGATACGCAGTATTTT. Amino acid sequence: CASSQRGGSDTQYF.

This chain links TRBV27 with TRBJ2-4; 8 bases match TRBD1. The CDR3 runs 17 residues. The trim removed 5 bases at V and 0 bases at J, leaving 9 bases unmatched. Germline assignment: CDR1 MNHEY and CDR2 SMNVEV (reference sequence). The CDR3 DNA reads as TGTGCCAGCAGTCGGGCAGGGGGCTCACTAGCCAAAAACATTCAGTACTTC. The encoded protein is CASSRAGGSLAKNIQYF.

This clonotype was recorded many times. The chain is built from TRBV20-1 and TRBJ2-3; the D is unclear. The CDR3 sequence is 14 residues long. Germline V gives CDR1 DFQATT, CDR2 SNEGSKA (reference sequence). Between the trimmed V and J ends, which lost 3 bases and 2 bases, there was a span of 12 bases. CDR3 sequence (DNA): TGCAGTGCTAGTAGAGAGGCGGCCACAGATACGCAGTATTTT. Translated, it gives CSASREAATDTQYF.

This clonotype showed up many times. This chain joins TRBV5-1 and TRBJ2-1; 13 nucleotides line up with TRBD2. Germline CDR1 and CDR2: SGHRS and YFSETQ. Trimming cost V 3 bases and J 2 bases; bases outside gene matches: 2. The CDR3 sequence is 16 residues long. The CDR3 DNA sequence: TGCGCCAGCAGCTCCGGACTAGCGGGGGCCTACAATGAGCAGTTCTTC. Protein: CASSSGLAGAYNEQFF.

This clonotype was detected a few times. The chain combines TRBV6-5 with TRBJ2-7; D may be TRBD2 (6 bases). CDR1 and CDR2 from the germline V gene are MNHEY and SVGAGI. The CDR3 contains 14 residues. The V gene lost 4 bases and the J gene lost 5 bases, with 15 bases spanning the gap. CDR3 residues: CASSFSGLKDEQYF. The CDR3 DNA sequence: TGTGCCAGCAGTTTCTCGGGACTTAAGGACGAGCAGTACTTC.

V and J are TRBV4-2 and TRBJ2-7; 10 bases are a match to TRBD1. V shed 1 base, J shed 2 bases, and the junction held 17 bases outside the gene matches. The CDR3 spans 20 residues. CDR1 is LGHNA, CDR2 YNFKEQ, per germline. CDR3 DNA sequence: TGTGCCAGCAGCCAAGGTGTTACCCCGGGACAGGGGCGGACTACCTACGAGCAGTACTTC. This codes for CASSQGVTPGQGRTTYEQYF.

This clonotype was counted ten times or more. The chain carries TRBV7-2 and TRBJ1-6; no definite D call. Germline V gene sequence: CDR1 SGHTA, CDR2 FQGNSA. V lost 1 base to trimming and J lost 9 bases, with 7 bases between them. This CDR3 region has 13 residues. CDR3 nucleotide sequence: TGTGCCAGCAGCTTAGTCCGGGGTTCACCCCTCCACTTT. Translated: CASSLVRGSPLHF.

This clonotype was detected only a few times. The gene calls are TRBV28 and TRBJ1-5; weak D call: TRBD1 (6 bases). This CDR3 has 15 residues. Trimming removed 5 bases at V and 4 bases at J, with 15 bases between. CDR1 is MDHEN, CDR2 SYDVKM, per germline. The CDR3 nucleotides are TGTGCCAGCAGTCCAACAGGGAGGGGAAATCAGCCCCAGCATTTT. It specifies CASSPTGRGNQPQHF.

The chain couples TRBV29-1 to TRBJ2-3; D might be TRBD1 (5 bases). Germline V gene lookup returns CDR1 SQVTM and CDR2 ANQGSEA. V lost 5 bases to trimming and J lost 3 bases, with 9 bases between them. CDR3 length: 12 amino acids. DNA for the CDR3: TGCAGCGTTCAGGGATGGACAGATACGCAGTATTTT. Its translation is CSVQGWTDTQYF.

This rearrangement joins TRBV24-1 to TRBJ2-7; 8 bases are shared with TRBD1. The CDR3 totals 14 residues. CDR1 is KGHDR and CDR2 is SFDVKD in the germline V gene. Trimming took 3 bases from V and 6 from J; bases not matched to a gene: 6. Here the CDR3 DNA reads TGTGCCACCAGTGATCCCGGACAGGGATTCGAGCAGTACTTC. It is translated as CATSDPGQGFEQYF.

In this sample, this clonotype turned up a few times. The chain is built from TRBV20-1 and TRBJ2-5; perhaps TRBD2 as D (6 bases). Trimming removed 2 bases from V and 9 bases from J, with 13 bases in between. The CDR3 has 12 amino acids. CDR1 is DFQATT, CDR2 SNEGSKA, per germline (reference sequence). The CDR3 DNA is TGCAGTGCTAGACTAGCTGGAGGGGCCCAGTACTTC. It yields the protein CSARLAGGAQYF.

The genes are TRBV3-1 and TRBJ2-7; no definite D call. CDR1 is LGHDT and CDR2 is YNNKEL in the germline V gene (reference sequence). V dropped 5 bases and J dropped 5 bases, with 10 bases sitting between them. This CDR3 comprises 12 residues. The CDR3, as DNA: TGTGCCAGCAGCGGGCGATACGACGAGCAGTACTTC. Amino acids: CASSGRYDEQYF.

This clonotype was seen once. The chain employs TRBV20-1 and TRBJ2-5; TRBD1 matches 7 bases. CDR3 length equals 13 residues. V lost 6 bases, J lost 2 bases, and 6 bases stayed unmatched. Germline values: CDR1 DFQATT, CDR2 SNEGSKA (reference sequence). The CDR3 region is CSARDRMQETQYF. The CDR3 nucleotides are TGCAGTGCGAGGGACAGAATGCAAGAGACCCAGTACTTC.

This clonotype occurred a few times. The chain employs TRBV20-1 and TRBJ2-5; D may be TRBD2 (6 bases). CDR1 and CDR2 from the germline V gene are DFQATT and SNEGSKA (reference sequence). The CDR3 loop spans 13 amino acids. V was shortened by 6 bases and J by 2 bases, with 13 bases between the two germline ends. This CDR3 is CSALGTGQETQYF. The DNA of the CDR3 is TGCAGTGCCCTCGGGACTGGTCAAGAGACCCAGTACTTC.

This clonotype turned up a few times. The chain combines TRBV27 with TRBJ1-2, with a tentative D call TRBD1 (6 bases). The ends were cut back, 2 bases at V and 2 bases at J, with 12 bases in the middle. Germline values: CDR1 MNHEY, CDR2 SMNVEV (reference sequence). CDR3 length equals 15 residues. DNA for the CDR3: TGTGCCAGCAGTTTAATTCAGGGGCCAAACTATGGCTACACCTTC. This encodes CASSLIQGPNYGYTF.